One sample yielded the 27 T cell receptor beta chains listed below, sequenced in a study of cytomegalovirus exposure and HLA in healthy donors. A multiplex PCR was run with 60 Vbeta primers and 13 Jbeta primers. Repertoires were generated with immunoSEQ multiplex PCR, while TCRdb's copy carries only in-frame clones and drops some. The data contain about 150,000 clones, 75% to 85% of them singletons. Sequenced sample: PBMCs. All receptors come from a female donor in good health and CMV-seropositive.

The rearrangement uses TRBV11-2 and TRBJ2-3; possible D gene TRBD1, 6 bases. The CDR3 sequence is 16 residues long. Trimming removed 0 bases at V and 0 bases at J, with 10 bases between. Germline CDR1 is SGHAT and CDR2 is FQNNGV. The CDR3 is CASSLEGQTSTDTQYF. CDR3 nucleotide sequence: TGTGCCAGCAGCTTAGAGGGACAAACTAGCACAGATACGCAGTATTTT. Full variable domain (rest looked up from reference TRBV11-2 and TRBJ2-3): EAGVAQSPRYKIIEKRQSVAFWCNPISGHATLYWYQQILGQGPKLLIQFQNNGVVDDSQLPKDRFSAERLKGVDSTLKIQPAKLEDSAVYLCASSLEGQTSTDTQYFGPGTRLTVL.

The CDR3 reads CASGRPGRSYEQYF. As DNA, the CDR3 is TGTGCCAGCGGGAGGCCGGGACGGTCCTACGAGCAGTACTTC. This chain uses TRBV6-1 with TRBJ2-7, with D tentatively TRBD2 (6 bases). This CDR3 comprises 14 residues. Trimming left V 8 bases short and J 1 base short, with 15 bases between. Germline V gene lookup returns CDR1 MNHNS and CDR2 SASEGT.

The chain couples TRBV4-1 to TRBJ1-2; 8 bases line up with TRBD1. V trimming: 0 bases; J trimming: 4 bases; junction bases outside the gene matches: 16. There are 19 residues in the CDR3. Germline CDR1 is MGHRA and CDR2 is YSYEKL. The CDR3 bases are TGCGCCAGCAGCCAAGATACTAGGACAGGGCGGATTCACCCCTATGGCTACACCTTC. Its translation is CASSQDTRTGRIHPYGYTF.

Only a few counts were recorded for this clone. The CDR3 sequence: CASSPGQGYEKLFF. The DNA for the CDR3 is TGTGCCAGCTCACCAGGACAGGGCTATGAAAAACTGTTTTTT. This chain links TRBV18 with TRBJ1-4; TRBD1 matches 8 bases. Germline loops: CDR1 KGHSH, CDR2 LQKENI. The CDR3 is 14 residues long. V gave up 2 bases and J gave up 6 bases; unmatched junction bases: 2.

This clone was recorded once. This rearrangement joins TRBV6-6 to TRBJ1-3, with D unclear. Germline V gives CDR1 MNHNY, CDR2 SVGAGI (reference sequence). V was shortened by 7 bases and J by 0 bases, with 16 bases between the two germline ends. CDR3 length: 16 residues. The CDR3 DNA reads as TGTGCCAGCAACGACCGGGGAAAAAACTCTGGAAACACCATATATTTT. It is translated as CASNDRGKNSGNTIYF.

This clone has more than one count but fewer than ten. The gene calls are TRBV6-6 and TRBJ2-5, with D maybe TRBD2 (5 bases). The CDR3 runs 14 residues. The V gene lost 0 bases and the J gene lost 5 bases, with 10 bases spanning the gap. Per germline, CDR1 MNHNY and CDR2 SVGAGI (reference sequence). CDR3 in DNA: TGTGCCAGCAGTTACTCGCGAGGGCTTGAGACCCAGTACTTC. The encoded protein is CASSYSRGLETQYF.

The rearrangement joins TRBV7-9 to TRBJ2-5, with 9 bases identical to TRBD1. Matching the DNA end better, TRBJ2-7 makes the J call doubtful. CDR1 is SEHNR and CDR2 is FQNEAQ in the germline V gene (reference sequence). CDR3 length: 15 amino acids. The DNA for the CDR3 is TGTGCCAGCAGCCTACCACAGGGGGCGAGCTACGAGCAGTACTTC. It translates to CASSLPQGASYEQYF.

The chain links TRBV18 to TRBJ1-2; perhaps TRBD1 as D (5 bases). From germline, CDR1 is KGHSH and CDR2 LQKENI. Trimming took off 7 bases at V and 5 bases at J, with 14 bases between the two ends. There are 13 residues in the CDR3. In DNA, the CDR3 is TGTGCCAGCTTCCCCAAACAGGATTATGGCTACACCTTC. Translation gives CASFPKQDYGYTF. Full variable domain (missing parts from reference TRBV18 and TRBJ1-2): NAGVMQNPRHLVRRRGQEARLRCSPMKGHSHVYWYRQLPEEGLKFMVYLQKENIIDESGMPKERFSAEFPKEGPSILRIQQVVRGDSAAYFCASFPKQDYGYTFGSGTRLTVV.

The V call is TRBV5-6, the J call TRBJ2-7, with TRBD1 matching 8 bases. The germline V gene has CDR1 SGHDT and CDR2 YYEEEE. V lost 2 bases to trimming and J lost 4 bases; unmatched junction nucleotides: 11. There are 16 residues in the CDR3. The CDR3 region has the DNA TGTGCCAGCAGCTTCAGACCGGGACAGGCCGATTACGAGCAGTACTTC. Protein: CASSFRPGQADYEQYF.

V and J are TRBV5-1 and TRBJ2-5, with TRBD2 matching 9 bases. Germline assignment: CDR1 SGHRS and CDR2 YFSETQ. Trimming at V came to 4 bases and at J to 5 bases, leaving 9 bases not matched to a gene. The CDR3 is 15 amino acids. The CDR3 protein is CASSTQSGRLETQYF. The CDR3 DNA is TGCGCCAGCAGCACGCAAAGCGGGAGGTTGGAGACCCAGTACTTC.

The chain carries TRBV28 and TRBJ1-4, with TRBD1 matching 9 bases. The CDR3 contains 16 residues. V shed 6 bases and J 6 bases; nucleotides not matched to a gene: 11. Germline V gene data show CDR1 as MDHEN and CDR2 as SYDVKM. The CDR3 bases are TGTGCCAGCAGCGAACCGGGGACAGGGCGGGATGAAAAACTGTTTTTT. Protein sequence: CASSEPGTGRDEKLFF.

The chain links TRBV4-1 to TRBJ1-2; D is ambiguous. CDR3 length: 14 residues. Trimming pared 4 bases from V and 4 bases from J, leaving 13 bases between. Per germline, CDR1 MGHRA and CDR2 YSYEKL. CDR3 in amino acids: CASSPSTGSYGYTF. In DNA form, the CDR3 reads TGCGCCAGCAGCCCCTCGACCGGGAGCTATGGCTACACCTTC.

This rearrangement joins TRBV28 to TRBJ2-1, with 10 bases lining up with TRBD2. The CDR3 is 15 residues long. Germline V CDR1 and CDR2: MDHEN, SYDVKM. V lost 5 bases to trimming and J lost 4 bases; unmatched junction nucleotides: 5. The CDR3 DNA is TGTGCCAGCAGTCTAGCGGGGGCCTTATACAATGAGCAGTTCTTC. Translated: CASSLAGALYNEQFF.

The chain has TRBV6-5 and TRBJ1-6; 10 bases match TRBD1. Trimming cost V 5 bases and J 11 bases; bases outside gene matches: 9. CDR1 MNHEY and CDR2 SVGAGI come from the germline V gene. The CDR3 contains 15 residues. The DNA for the CDR3 is TGTGCCAGCAGTGTATTTAGGACAGGGGGTACACCCCTCCACTTT. As protein: CASSVFRTGGTPLHF.

The chain uses TRBV14 and TRBJ2-3, with TRBD2 matching over 10 bases. CDR1 and CDR2 from the germline V gene are SGHDN and FVKESK. The J segment lost 2 bases and the V segment lost 5 bases, leaving 13 bases of the junction unmatched. The CDR3 has 18 residues. CDR3 DNA: TGTGCCAGCAGCTCGCAGGTCCTAGCGGGGGCCCTCACAGATACGCAGTATTTT. Its translation: CASSSQVLAGALTDTQYF.

This clone was counted once. J is TRBJ2-5 and V is TRBV7-3; D possibly corresponds to TRBD2 (6 bases). The V gene's germline CDR1 is SGHTA and CDR2 FQGTGA. The CDR3 is 15 amino acids. Trimming removed 2 bases at V and 0 bases at J, with 10 bases between. Here the CDR3 DNA reads TGTGCCAGCAGCTTACAGTCTAGCGACCAAGAGACCCAGTACTTC. Translated: CASSLQSSDQETQYF.

This clone showed up just a few times. CDR3: CASSVATGGIYGYTF. The CDR3 bases are TGTGCCAGCAGCGTAGCAACAGGGGGCATCTATGGCTACACCTTC. V gene TRBV9 combines with J gene TRBJ1-2; TRBD1 agrees at 9 bases. The CDR3 loop spans 15 amino acids. V lost 0 bases, J lost 4 bases, and 4 bases stayed unmatched. Germline CDR1 and CDR2: SGDLS and YYNGEE.

The genes are TRBV30 and TRBJ2-6, with TRBD1 matching over 7 bases. The CDR3 has 18 amino acids. The trim removed 0 bases at V and 4 bases at J, leaving 12 bases unmatched. Germline V gene data show CDR1 as GTSNPN and CDR2 as SVGIG (reference sequence). The CDR3 protein is CAWSVPGAWDRGANVLTF. The CDR3 bases are TGTGCCTGGAGTGTACCAGGGGCATGGGACAGAGGGGCCAACGTCCTGACTTTC.

The CDR3 DNA sequence: TGCGCCAGCAGTAAACGACAGGGCGACACCGGGGAGCTGTTTTTT. Translating it yields CASSKRQGDTGELFF. This chain links TRBV5-1 with TRBJ2-2; 7 positions agree with TRBD1. The V and J ends lost 5 bases and 3 bases, in that order; junction bases with no gene match: 7. The germline V gene has CDR1 SGHRS and CDR2 YFSETQ. This CDR3 is built from 15 residues.

The CDR3 DNA sequence: TGCGCCAGCAGCCTAAGGACAGGGGAAACCGGGGAGCTGTTTTTT. Amino acid sequence: CASSLRTGETGELFF. The V and J genes are TRBV5-1 and TRBJ2-2; 9 bases map to TRBD1. The CDR3 totals 15 residues. From germline, CDR1 is SGHRS and CDR2 YFSETQ. V lost 4 bases, J lost 5 bases, and 6 bases stayed unmatched.

The chain carries TRBV10-3 and TRBJ2-7; 12 bases fit TRBD2. The germline gives CDR1 ENHRY, CDR2 SYGVKD. The CDR3 consists of 14 residues. V shed 3 bases, J shed 7 bases, and the junction held 4 bases outside the gene matches. The CDR3 nucleotides are TGTGCCATCAGTGAACTAGCGGGAGGTGGTGAGCAGTACTTC. Its protein product is CAISELAGGGEQYF.

The gene calls are TRBV5-4 and TRBJ2-3; perhaps TRBD2 as D (6 bases). This CDR3 contains 16 residues. From germline, CDR1 is SGHNT and CDR2 YYREEE (reference sequence). V lost 4 bases and J lost 0, with 15 bases in between. The CDR3 DNA is TGTGCCAGCAGCCCGAAGGTTGCGGGGAGCACAGATACGCAGTATTTT. It yields the protein CASSPKVAGSTDTQYF.

This clone was seen a handful of times. The genes are TRBV5-1 and TRBJ2-3, with 7 nucleotides matching TRBD2. V lost 2 bases and J lost 5; bases outside the gene matches: 11. The CDR3 runs 16 residues. Germline CDR1 is SGHRS and CDR2 is YFSETQ. CDR3 in DNA: TGCGCCAGCAGCTTCGAAGCGGGAAATTCGAAAGATACGCAGTATTTT. As protein: CASSFEAGNSKDTQYF.

The rearrangement joins TRBV7-9 to TRBJ1-2; D ambiguous. The V gene lost 3 bases and the J gene lost 6 bases, with 11 bases spanning the gap. The CDR3 covers 13 residues. Per germline, CDR1 SEHNR and CDR2 FQNEAQ (reference sequence). CDR3 in DNA: TGTGCCAGCAGCTTTTTCCAGGATGATGGCTACACCTTC. This translates into CASSFFQDDGYTF.

The chain is built from TRBV19 and TRBJ2-7, with TRBD1 matching over 7 bases. CDR1 LNHDA and CDR2 SQIVND come from the germline V gene (reference sequence). This CDR3 region has 15 residues. V lost 5 bases and J lost 0; bases outside the gene matches: 7. The CDR3 nucleotides read TGTGCCAGTAGTGTCGGGACAGCTACCTCCTACGAGCAGTACTTC. It yields the protein CASSVGTATSYEQYF.

The gene calls are TRBV27 and TRBJ1-1, with unresolved D. Germline-derived CDR1 and CDR2 are MNHEY and SMNVEV (reference sequence). This CDR3 contains 16 residues. V shed 8 bases and J shed 2 bases, with 21 bases lying between them. The CDR3 is CASRWTGERPNTEAFF. The DNA of the CDR3 is TGTGCCAGCCGCTGGACTGGAGAACGGCCCAACACTGAAGCTTTCTTT.

V is TRBV7-9 and J is TRBJ2-7; a weak D match, TRBD2 (6 bases). Germline V CDR1 and CDR2: SEHNR, FQNEAQ (reference sequence). The CDR3 contains 13 residues. Trimming stripped 3 bases from V and 3 bases from J, with 9 bases between. The CDR3 here is CASSLGGIYEQYF. DNA of the CDR3: TGTGCCAGCAGCTTGGGGGGTATCTACGAGCAGTACTTC.